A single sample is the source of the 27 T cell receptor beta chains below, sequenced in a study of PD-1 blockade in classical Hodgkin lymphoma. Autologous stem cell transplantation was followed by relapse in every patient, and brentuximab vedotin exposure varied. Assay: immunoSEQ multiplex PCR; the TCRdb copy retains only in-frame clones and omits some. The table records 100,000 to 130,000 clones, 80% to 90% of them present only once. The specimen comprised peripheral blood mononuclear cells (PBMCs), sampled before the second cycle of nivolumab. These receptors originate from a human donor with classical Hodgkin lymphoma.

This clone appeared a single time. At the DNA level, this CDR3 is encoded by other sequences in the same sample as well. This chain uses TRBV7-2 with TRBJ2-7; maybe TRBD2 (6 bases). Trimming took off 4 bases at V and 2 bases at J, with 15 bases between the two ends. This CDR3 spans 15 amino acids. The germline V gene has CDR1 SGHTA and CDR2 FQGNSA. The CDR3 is CASSSSLRGTYEQYF. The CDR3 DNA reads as TGTGCCAGCAGCTCCTCCCTGCGGGGAACCTACGAGCAGTACTTC.

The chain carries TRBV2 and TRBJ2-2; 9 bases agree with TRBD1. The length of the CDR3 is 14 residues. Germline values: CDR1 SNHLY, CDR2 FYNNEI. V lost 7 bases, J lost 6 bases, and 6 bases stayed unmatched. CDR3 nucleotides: TGTGCCAGCAAACTGGACAGGGGCTCCGGGGAGCTGTTTTTT. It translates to CASKLDRGSGELFF.

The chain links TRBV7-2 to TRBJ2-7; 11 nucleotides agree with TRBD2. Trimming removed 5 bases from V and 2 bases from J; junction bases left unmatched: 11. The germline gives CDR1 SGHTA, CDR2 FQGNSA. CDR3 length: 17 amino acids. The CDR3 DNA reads TGTGCCAGCAGCAACCGCGGACTAGCGGGTTTCGCCTACGAGCAGTACTTC. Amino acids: CASSNRGLAGFAYEQYF.

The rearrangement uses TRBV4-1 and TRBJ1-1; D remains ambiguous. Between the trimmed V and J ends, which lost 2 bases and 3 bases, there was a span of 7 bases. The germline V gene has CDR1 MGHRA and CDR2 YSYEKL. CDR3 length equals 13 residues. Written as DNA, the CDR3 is TGCGCCAGCAGCCAAATGGAGGACACTGAAGCTTTCTTT. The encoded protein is CASSQMEDTEAFF.

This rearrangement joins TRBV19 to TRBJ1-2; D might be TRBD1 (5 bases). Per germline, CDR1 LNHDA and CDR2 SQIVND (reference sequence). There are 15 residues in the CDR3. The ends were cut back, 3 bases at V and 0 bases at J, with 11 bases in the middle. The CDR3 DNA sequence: TGTGCCAGTAGTATCACATCAGGGACTAACTATGGCTACACCTTC. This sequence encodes CASSITSGTNYGYTF.

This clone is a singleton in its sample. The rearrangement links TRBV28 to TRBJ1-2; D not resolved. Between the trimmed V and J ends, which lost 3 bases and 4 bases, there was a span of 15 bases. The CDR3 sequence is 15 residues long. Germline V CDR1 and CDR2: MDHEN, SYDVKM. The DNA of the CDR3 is TGTGCCAGCAGTTTTGTCGGAGATATTTTCTATGGCTACACCTTC. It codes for CASSFVGDIFYGYTF.

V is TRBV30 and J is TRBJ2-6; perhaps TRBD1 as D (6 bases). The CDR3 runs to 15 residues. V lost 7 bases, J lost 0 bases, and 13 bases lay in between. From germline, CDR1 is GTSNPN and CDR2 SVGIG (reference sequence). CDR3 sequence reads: CAYPTGLSGANVLTF. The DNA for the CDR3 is TGTGCCTACCCGACAGGTCTCTCTGGGGCCAACGTCCTGACTTTC.

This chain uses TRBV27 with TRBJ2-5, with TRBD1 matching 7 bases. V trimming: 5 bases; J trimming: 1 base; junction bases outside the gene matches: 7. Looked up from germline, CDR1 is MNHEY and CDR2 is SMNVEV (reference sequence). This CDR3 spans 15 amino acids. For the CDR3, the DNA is TGTGCCAGCAGTACCCGACAGGGACCCCAAGAGACCCAGTACTTC. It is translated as CASSTRQGPQETQYF.

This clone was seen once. CDR3 residues: CASSSTWAEKLFF. In nucleotides, the CDR3 is TGTGCCAGCAGCTCCACGTGGGCGGAAAAACTGTTTTTT. The chain couples TRBV5-5 to TRBJ1-4; no clear D gene. V lost 3 bases and J lost 8, with 11 bases in between. This CDR3 is built from 13 residues. Germline lookup yields CDR1 SGHKS and CDR2 YYEKEE (reference sequence). The full variable domain, rest sourced from reference TRBV5-5 and TRBJ1-4, is DAGVTQSPTHLIKTRGQQVTLRCSPISGHKSVSWYQQVLGQGPQFIFQYYEKEERGRGNFPDRFSARQFPNYSSELNVNALLLGDSALYLCASSSTWAEKLFFGSGTQLSVL.

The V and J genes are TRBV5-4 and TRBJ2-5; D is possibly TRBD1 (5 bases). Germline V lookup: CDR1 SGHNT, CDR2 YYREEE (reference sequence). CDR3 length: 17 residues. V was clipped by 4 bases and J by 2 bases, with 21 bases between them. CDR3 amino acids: CASSPTHQGDLQETQYF. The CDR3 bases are TGTGCCAGCAGCCCAACACACCAAGGGGATTTACAAGAGACCCAGTACTTC.

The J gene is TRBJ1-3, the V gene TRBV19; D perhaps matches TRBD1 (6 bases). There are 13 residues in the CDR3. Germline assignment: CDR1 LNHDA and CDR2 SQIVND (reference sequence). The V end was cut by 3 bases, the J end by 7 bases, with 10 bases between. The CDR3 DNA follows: TGTGCCAGTAGTATTGGCAGGGGCAACACCATATATTTT. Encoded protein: CASSIGRGNTIYF. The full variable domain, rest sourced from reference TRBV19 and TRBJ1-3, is DGGITQSPKYLFRKEGQNVTLSCEQNLNHDAMYWYRQDPGQGLRLIYYSQIVNDFQKGDIAEGYSVSREKKESFPLTVTSAQKNPTAFYLCASSIGRGNTIYFGEGSWLTVV.

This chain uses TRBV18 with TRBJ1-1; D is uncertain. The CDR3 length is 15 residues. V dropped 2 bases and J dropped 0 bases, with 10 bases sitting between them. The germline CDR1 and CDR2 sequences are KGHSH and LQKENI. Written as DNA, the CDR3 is TGTGCCAGCTCACCATCCCAGACCATGAACACTGAAGCTTTCTTT. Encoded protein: CASSPSQTMNTEAFF.

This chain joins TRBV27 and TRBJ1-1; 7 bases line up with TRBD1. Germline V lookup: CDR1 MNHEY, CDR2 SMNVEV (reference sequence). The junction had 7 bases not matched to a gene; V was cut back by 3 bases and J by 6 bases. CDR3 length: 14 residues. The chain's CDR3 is CASSFDRAAAEAFF. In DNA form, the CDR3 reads TGTGCCAGCAGTTTCGACAGGGCGGCTGCTGAAGCTTTCTTT.

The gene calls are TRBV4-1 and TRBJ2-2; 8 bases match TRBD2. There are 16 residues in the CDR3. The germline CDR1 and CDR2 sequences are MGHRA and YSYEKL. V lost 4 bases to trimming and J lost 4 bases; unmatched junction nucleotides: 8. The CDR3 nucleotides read TGCGCCAGCAGCCCTACCGGGACTAGGGGCACCGGGGAGCTGTTTTTT. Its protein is CASSPTGTRGTGELFF.

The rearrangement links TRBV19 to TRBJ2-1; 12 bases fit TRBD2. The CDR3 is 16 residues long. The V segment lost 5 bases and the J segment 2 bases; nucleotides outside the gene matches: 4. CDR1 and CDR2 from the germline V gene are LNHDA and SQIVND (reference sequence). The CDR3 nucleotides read TGTGCCAGTAGTCTAGGACTAGCGGGGACCTACAATGAGCAGTTCTTC. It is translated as CASSLGLAGTYNEQFF.

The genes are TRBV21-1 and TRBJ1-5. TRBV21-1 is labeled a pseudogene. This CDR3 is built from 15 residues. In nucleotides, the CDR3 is TGTGCCAGCAGCAAAGCGGGGAATAGCAATCAGCCCCAGCATTTT. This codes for CASSKAGNSNQPQHF.

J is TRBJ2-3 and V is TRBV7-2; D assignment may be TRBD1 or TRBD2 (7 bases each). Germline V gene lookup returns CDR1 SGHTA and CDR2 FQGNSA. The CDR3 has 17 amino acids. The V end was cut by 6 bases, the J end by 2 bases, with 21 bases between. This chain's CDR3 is CASSLTLREGATDTQYF. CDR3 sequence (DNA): TGTGCCAGCAGTCTCACGTTGAGGGAGGGGGCCACAGATACGCAGTATTTT. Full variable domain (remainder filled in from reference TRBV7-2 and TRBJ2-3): GAGVSQSPSNKVTEKGKDVELRCDPISGHTALYWYRQSLGQGLEFLIYFQGNSAPDKSGLPSDRFSAERTGGSVSTLTIQRTQQEDSAVYLCASSLTLREGATDTQYFGPGTRLTVL.

As DNA, the CDR3 is TGCAGTTCAACGGTAGGAGGGGCATCTCCTGGAGAGACCCAGTACTTC. Its translation: CSSTVGGASPGETQYF. The chain combines TRBV29-1 with TRBJ2-5, with D perhaps matching TRBD2 (6 bases). This CDR3 is built from 16 residues. In germline, CDR1 is SQVTM, CDR2 ANQGSEA. The entire variable domain, with the rest obtained from reference TRBV29-1 and TRBJ2-5, is as follows: SAVISQKPSRDICQRGTSLTIQCQVDSQVTMMFWYRQQPGQSLTLIATANQGSEATYESGFVIDKFPISRPNLTFSTLTVSNMSPEDSSIYLCSSTVGGASPGETQYFGPGTRLLVL.

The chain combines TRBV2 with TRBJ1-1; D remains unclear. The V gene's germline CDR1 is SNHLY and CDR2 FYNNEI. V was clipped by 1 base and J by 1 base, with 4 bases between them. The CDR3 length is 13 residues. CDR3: CASSEVRNTEAFF. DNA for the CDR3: TGTGCCAGCAGTGAAGTACGGAACACTGAAGCTTTCTTT.

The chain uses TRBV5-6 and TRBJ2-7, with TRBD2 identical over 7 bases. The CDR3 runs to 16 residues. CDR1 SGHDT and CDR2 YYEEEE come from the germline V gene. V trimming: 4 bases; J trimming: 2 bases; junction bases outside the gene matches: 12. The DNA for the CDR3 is TGTGCCAGCAGCCCCTGGTGGGCTAGCGGACCCTACGAGCAGTACTTC. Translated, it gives CASSPWWASGPYEQYF.

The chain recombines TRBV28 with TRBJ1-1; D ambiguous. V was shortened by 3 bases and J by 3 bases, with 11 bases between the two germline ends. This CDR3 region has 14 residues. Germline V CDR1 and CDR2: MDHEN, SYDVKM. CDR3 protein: CASSFVFGYTEAFF. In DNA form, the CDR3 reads TGTGCCAGCAGTTTTGTATTTGGCTACACTGAAGCTTTCTTT. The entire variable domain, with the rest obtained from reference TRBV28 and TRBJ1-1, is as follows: DVKVTQSSRYLVKRTGEKVFLECVQDMDHENMFWYRQDPGLGLRLIYFSYDVKMKEKGDIPEGYSVSREKKERFSLILESASTNQTSMYLCASSFVFGYTEAFFGQGTRLTVV.

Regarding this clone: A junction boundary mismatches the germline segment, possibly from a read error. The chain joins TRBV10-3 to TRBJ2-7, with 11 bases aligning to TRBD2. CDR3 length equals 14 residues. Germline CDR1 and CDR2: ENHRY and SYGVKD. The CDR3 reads CATSTSGSSYEQYF. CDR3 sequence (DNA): TGTGCCACCAGTACTAGCGGGAGCTCCTACGAGCAGTACTTC.

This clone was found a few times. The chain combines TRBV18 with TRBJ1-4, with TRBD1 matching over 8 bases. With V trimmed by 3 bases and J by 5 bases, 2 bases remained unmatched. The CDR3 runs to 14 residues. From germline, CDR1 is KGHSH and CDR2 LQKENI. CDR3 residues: CASSPGQGNEKLFF. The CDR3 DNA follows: TGTGCCAGCTCACCCGGACAGGGCAATGAAAAACTGTTTTTT.

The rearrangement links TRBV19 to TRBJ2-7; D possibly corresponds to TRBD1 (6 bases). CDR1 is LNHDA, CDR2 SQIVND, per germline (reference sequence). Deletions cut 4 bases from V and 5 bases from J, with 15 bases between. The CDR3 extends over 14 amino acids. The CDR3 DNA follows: TGTGCCAGTAGTACGACTGGGGGCTGGAACGAGCAGTACTTC. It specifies CASSTTGGWNEQYF.

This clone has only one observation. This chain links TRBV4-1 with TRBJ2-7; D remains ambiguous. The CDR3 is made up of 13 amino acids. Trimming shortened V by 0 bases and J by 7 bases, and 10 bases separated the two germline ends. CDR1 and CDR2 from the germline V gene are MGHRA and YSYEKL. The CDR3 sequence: CASSQDTSWEQYF. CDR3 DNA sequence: TGCGCCAGCAGCCAAGATACTTCCTGGGAGCAGTACTTC.

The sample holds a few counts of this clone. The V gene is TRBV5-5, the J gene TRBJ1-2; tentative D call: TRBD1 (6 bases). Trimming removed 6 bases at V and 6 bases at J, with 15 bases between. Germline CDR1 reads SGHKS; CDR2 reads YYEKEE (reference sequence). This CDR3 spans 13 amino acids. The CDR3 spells CASTLRRQDGYTF. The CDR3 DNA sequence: TGTGCCAGCACCCTCCGCCGACAGGATGGCTACACCTTC.

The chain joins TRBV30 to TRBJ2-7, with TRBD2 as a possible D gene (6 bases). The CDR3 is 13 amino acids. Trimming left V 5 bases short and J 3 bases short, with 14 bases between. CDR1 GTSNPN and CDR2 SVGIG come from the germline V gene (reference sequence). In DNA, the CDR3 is TGTGCCTGGCGGGACTGGGGGGACTACGAGCAGTACTTC. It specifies CAWRDWGDYEQYF. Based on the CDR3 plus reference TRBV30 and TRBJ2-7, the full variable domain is SQTIHQWPATLVQPVGSPLSLECTVEGTSNPNLYWYRQAAGRGLQLLFYSVGIGQISSEVPQNLSASRPQDRQFILSSKKLLLSDSGFYLCAWRDWGDYEQYFGPGTRLTVT.